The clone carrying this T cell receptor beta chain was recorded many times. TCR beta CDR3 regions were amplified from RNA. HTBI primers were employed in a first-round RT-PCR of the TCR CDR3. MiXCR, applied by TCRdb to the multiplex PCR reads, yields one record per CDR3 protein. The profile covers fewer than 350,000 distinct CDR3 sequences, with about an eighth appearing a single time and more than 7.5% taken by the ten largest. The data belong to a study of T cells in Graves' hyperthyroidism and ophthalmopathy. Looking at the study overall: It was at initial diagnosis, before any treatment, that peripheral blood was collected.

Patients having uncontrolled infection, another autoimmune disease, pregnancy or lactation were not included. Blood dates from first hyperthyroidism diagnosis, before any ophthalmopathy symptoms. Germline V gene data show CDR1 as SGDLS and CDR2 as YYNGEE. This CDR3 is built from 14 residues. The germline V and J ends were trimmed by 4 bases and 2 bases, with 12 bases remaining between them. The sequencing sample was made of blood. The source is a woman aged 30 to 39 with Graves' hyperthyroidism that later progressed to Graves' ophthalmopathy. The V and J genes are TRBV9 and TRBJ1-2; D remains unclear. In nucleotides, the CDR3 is TGTGCCAGCAGCCTGGACCCGGGAAACTATGGCTACACCTTC. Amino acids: CASSLDPGNYGYTF. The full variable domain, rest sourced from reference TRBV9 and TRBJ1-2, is DSGVTQTPKHLITATGQRVTLRCSPRSGDLSVYWYQQSLDQGLQFLIQYYNGEERAKGNILERFSAQQFPDLHSELNLSSLELGDSALYFCASSLDPGNYGYTFGSGTRLTVV.